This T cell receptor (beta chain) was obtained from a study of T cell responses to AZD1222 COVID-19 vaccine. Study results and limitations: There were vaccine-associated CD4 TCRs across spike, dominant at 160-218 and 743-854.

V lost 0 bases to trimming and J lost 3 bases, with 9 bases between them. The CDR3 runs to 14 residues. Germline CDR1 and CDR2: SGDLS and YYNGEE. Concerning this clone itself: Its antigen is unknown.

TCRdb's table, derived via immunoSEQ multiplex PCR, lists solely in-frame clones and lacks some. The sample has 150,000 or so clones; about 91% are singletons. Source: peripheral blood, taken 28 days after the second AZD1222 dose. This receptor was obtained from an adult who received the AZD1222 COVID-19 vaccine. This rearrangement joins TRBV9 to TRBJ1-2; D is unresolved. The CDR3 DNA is TGTGCCAGCAGCGTAGCCGGGATCCACTATGGCTACACCTTC. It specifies CASSVAGIHYGYTF.